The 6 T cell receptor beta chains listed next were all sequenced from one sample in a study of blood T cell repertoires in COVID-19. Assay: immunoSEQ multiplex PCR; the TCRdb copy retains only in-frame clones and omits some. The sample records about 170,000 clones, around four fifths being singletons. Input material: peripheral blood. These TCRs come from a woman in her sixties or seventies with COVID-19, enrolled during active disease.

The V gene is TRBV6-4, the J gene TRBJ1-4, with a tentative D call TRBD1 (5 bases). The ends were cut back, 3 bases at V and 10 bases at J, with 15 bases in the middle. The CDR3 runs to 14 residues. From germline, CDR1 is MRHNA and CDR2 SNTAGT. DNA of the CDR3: TGTGCCAGCAGTGAGTTTGGCGGGGGAGGAAAACTGTTTTTT. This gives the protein CASSEFGGGGKLFF.

CDR3 DNA: TGTGCCAGCAGCGTAGATATACAGGGGTCCTATGGCTACACCTTC. It encodes CASSVDIQGSYGYTF. The rearrangement uses TRBV9 and TRBJ1-2; TRBD1 matches at 7 bases. Germline V gives CDR1 SGDLS, CDR2 YYNGEE. The V gene end was trimmed by 0 bases and the J gene end by 4 bases; junction bases not matched to a gene: 6. The CDR3 has 15 amino acids.

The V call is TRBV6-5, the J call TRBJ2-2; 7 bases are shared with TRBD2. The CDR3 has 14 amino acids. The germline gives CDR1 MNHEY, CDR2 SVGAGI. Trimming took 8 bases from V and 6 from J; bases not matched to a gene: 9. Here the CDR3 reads CASLKRGEAGELFF. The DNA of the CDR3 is TGTGCCAGCTTGAAACGGGGGGAAGCCGGGGAGCTGTTTTTT.

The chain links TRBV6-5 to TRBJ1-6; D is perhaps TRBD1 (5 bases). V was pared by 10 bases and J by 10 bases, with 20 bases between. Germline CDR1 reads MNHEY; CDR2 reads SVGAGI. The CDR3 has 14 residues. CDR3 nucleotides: TGTGCCACCAATCAGGGACTCTATAGATCACCCCTCCACTTT. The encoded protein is CATNQGLYRSPLHF.

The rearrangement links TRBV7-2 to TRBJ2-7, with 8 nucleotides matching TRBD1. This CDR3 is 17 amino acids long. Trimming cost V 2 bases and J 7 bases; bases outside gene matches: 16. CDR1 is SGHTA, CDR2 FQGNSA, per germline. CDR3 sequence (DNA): TGTGCCAGCAGCTTAAGGTCTGGGCAGGGGGCCATAGGGGAGCAGTACGTC. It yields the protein CASSLRSGQGAIGEQYV.

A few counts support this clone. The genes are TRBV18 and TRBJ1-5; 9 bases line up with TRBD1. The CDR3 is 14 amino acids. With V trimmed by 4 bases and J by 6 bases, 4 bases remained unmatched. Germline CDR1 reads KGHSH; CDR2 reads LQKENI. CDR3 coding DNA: TGTGCCAGCTCACAAACAGGGGGCCGTCAGCCCCAGCATTTT. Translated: CASSQTGGRQPQHF.